The clone carrying this T cell receptor (beta chain) was seen once. These data are taken from a study of T cell changes during pregnancy in multiple sclerosis. This CDR3 region has 14 residues. J was trimmed by 2 bases and V by 3 bases; bases with no gene match: 2. Per the germline V gene, CDR1 is KGHSH and CDR2 is LQKENI. Sequenced by immunoSEQ multiplex PCR; TCRdb stores in-frame clones only, minus some. The sample includes tens of thousands of clones, 80% to 95% seen only once; the top ten take more than 0.4%. The sequence was obtained from a female donor with multiple sclerosis, enrolled in a pregnancy study. The chain couples TRBV18 to TRBJ2-5; TRBD1 agrees at 8 bases. The input for sequencing was CD4+ T cells from peripheral blood mononuclear cells, taken before pregnancy. CDR3 region: CASSPRQGQETQYF. CDR3 in DNA: TGTGCCAGCTCACCTAGACAGGGGCAAGAGACCCAGTACTTC.